The 23 T cell receptor beta chains below were found in one sample sequenced in a study of shared clonotypes between healthy human individuals. Profiled with immunoSEQ multiplex PCR; TCRdb holds only in-frame clones, not every one. The sample contains over 2 million clones, approximately 94% of which appear only once. CD45RO-negative, CCR7-positively selected cells formed the naive CD8 fraction, excluding terminally differentiated effector memory CD45RA+ cells. The sequencing sample was made of naive CD8+ T cells sorted from blood. The receptor set was obtained from a man aged 18 to 30 in good health.

The chain carries TRBV4-1 and TRBJ2-7; 7 nucleotides line up with TRBD2. The CDR3 loop spans 13 amino acids. Unmatched junction bases numbered 3, after V lost 1 base and J lost 6 bases. The germline CDR1 and CDR2 sequences are MGHRA and YSYEKL. CDR3 coding DNA: TGCGCCAGCAGCCAAGTGCGGGGGTTCGAGCAGTACTTC. Translated, it gives CASSQVRGFEQYF.

This clone has a single count. In the same sample, other DNA sequences code for this CDR3. V is TRBV29-1 and J is TRBJ2-7; 8 nucleotides agree with TRBD1. Germline trimming cut 4 bases from V and 2 bases from J; bases unmatched to any gene: 4. CDR1 is SQVTM, CDR2 ANQGSEA, per germline. The CDR3 is made up of 13 amino acids. This CDR3 is CSVARGRTYEQYF. The CDR3 DNA follows: TGCAGCGTTGCCAGGGGGCGTACCTACGAGCAGTACTTC.

CDR3 sequence reads: CASTPGKSNQPQHF. DNA of the CDR3: TGTGCCAGCACCCCGGGGAAGAGCAATCAGCCCCAGCATTTT. The chain is built from TRBV28 and TRBJ1-5, with D unresolved. There are 14 residues in the CDR3. The germline V gene encodes CDR1 MDHEN and CDR2 SYDVKM. Trimming pared 7 bases from V and 1 base from J, leaving 11 bases between.

The chain links TRBV14 to TRBJ2-7; 8 bases are shared with TRBD2. The germline V gene has CDR1 SGHDN and CDR2 FVKESK. CDR3 length: 15 residues. V lost 0 bases, J lost 6 bases, and 7 bases stayed unmatched. The CDR3 DNA is TGTGCCAGCAGCCAAGATGATGGTAGCGGGATCGAGCAGTACTTC. Its protein is CASSQDDGSGIEQYF.

The chain couples TRBV7-9 to TRBJ2-1, with 8 positions matching TRBD2. Germline V lookup: CDR1 SEHNR, CDR2 FQNEAQ (reference sequence). The junction had 12 bases not matched to a gene; V was cut back by 1 base and J by 7 bases. The CDR3 loop spans 17 amino acids. The CDR3 here is CASSLVVAGISQNEQFF. The CDR3 region has the DNA TGTGCCAGCAGCTTAGTGGTAGCGGGGATAAGCCAAAATGAGCAGTTCTTC.

This sequence joins TRBV5-1 and TRBJ2-2; TRBD1 matches 10 bases. Per the germline V gene, CDR1 is SGHRS and CDR2 is YFSETQ. This CDR3 is built from 20 residues. V shed 0 bases, J shed 1 base, and the junction held 12 bases outside the gene matches. This CDR3 reads CASSLGLFGTGVLNTGELFF. CDR3 bases: TGCGCCAGCAGCTTGGGGCTATTCGGGACAGGGGTTTTGAACACCGGGGAGCTGTTTTTT.

This chain joins TRBV19 and TRBJ2-7; no reliable D call. V was cut by 6 bases and J by 0 bases, with 15 bases left in between. Germline V CDR1 and CDR2: LNHDA, SQIVND (reference sequence). The CDR3 has 15 amino acids. The CDR3 here is CASSRTEHSSYEQYF. The CDR3, as DNA: TGTGCCAGTAGCCGGACGGAACACAGCTCCTACGAGCAGTACTTC.

For the CDR3, the DNA is TGTGCCAGCAGCAGACAGGGACGAACTGAAGCTTTCTTT. This gives the protein CASSRQGRTEAFF. The chain has TRBV11-2 and TRBJ1-1, with 7 bases matching TRBD1. The V gene's germline CDR1 is SGHAT and CDR2 FQNNGV. The ends lost 5 bases at V and 5 bases at J; junction bases unmatched: 5. The CDR3 covers 13 residues. Full variable domain (remainder filled in from reference TRBV11-2 and TRBJ1-1): EAGVAQSPRYKIIEKRQSVAFWCNPISGHATLYWYQQILGQGPKLLIQFQNNGVVDDSQLPKDRFSAERLKGVDSTLKIQPAKLEDSAVYLCASSRQGRTEAFFGQGTRLTVV.

This rearrangement joins TRBV9 to TRBJ2-7; 8 bases fit TRBD1. The CDR3 is made up of 14 amino acids. V shed 3 bases and J 4 bases; nucleotides not matched to a gene: 6. Germline-derived CDR1 and CDR2 are SGDLS and YYNGEE. CDR3 residues: CASSGGGQGYEQYF. The CDR3 bases are TGTGCCAGCAGCGGAGGAGGACAGGGATACGAGCAGTACTTC.

This clone is a singleton in its sample. The gene calls are TRBV19 and TRBJ2-1; D not certain. This CDR3 comprises 12 residues. Germline V gene sequence: CDR1 LNHDA, CDR2 SQIVND (reference sequence). Trimming left V 2 bases short and J 8 bases short, with 7 bases between. The CDR3, as DNA: TGTGCCAGTAGTATATTAGGAGATGAGCAGTTCTTC. Translated: CASSILGDEQFF.

The chain links TRBV2 to TRBJ2-7, with 7 bases matching TRBD1. CDR3 length equals 13 residues. In germline, CDR1 is SNHLY, CDR2 FYNNEI. Unmatched junction bases numbered 3, after V lost 2 bases and J lost 5 bases. Here the CDR3 reads CASSEPTGDEQYF. In nucleotides, the CDR3 is TGTGCCAGCAGTGAACCTACAGGGGACGAGCAGTACTTC.

This chain connects TRBV5-3 to TRBJ2-7; 15 nucleotides align to TRBD2. TRBV5-3 has ORF status, its function being uncertain. CDR3 size: 20 residues. V was clipped by 2 bases and J by 0 bases; unmatched bases: 12. CDR3 DNA sequence: TGTGCCAGAAGCTTTTTTAGGACTAGCGGGAGGGCCGCCAGCTCCTACGAGCAGTACTTC. This gives the protein CARSFFRTSGRAASSYEQYF.

The chain employs TRBV13 and TRBJ2-5; 10 bases line up with TRBD2. CDR3 length equals 15 residues. Germline V CDR1 and CDR2: PRHDT, FYEKMQ (reference sequence). The V gene end was trimmed by 5 bases and the J gene end by 5 bases; junction bases not matched to a gene: 8. CDR3 sequence reads: CASSTEAGGPETQYF. In DNA, the CDR3 is TGTGCCAGCAGCACGGAAGCGGGGGGGCCTGAGACCCAGTACTTC.

The rearrangement joins TRBV9 to TRBJ1-2, with 8 bases aligning to TRBD1. Germline V gives CDR1 SGDLS, CDR2 YYNGEE. V gave up 3 bases and J gave up 7 bases; unmatched junction bases: 2. CDR3 size: 12 residues. CDR3: CASSGTGTGYTF. CDR3 DNA sequence: TGTGCCAGCAGCGGGACAGGGACTGGCTACACCTTC. Variable domain in full (rest from reference TRBV9 and TRBJ1-2): DSGVTQTPKHLITATGQRVTLRCSPRSGDLSVYWYQQSLDQGLQFLIQYYNGEERAKGNILERFSAQQFPDLHSELNLSSLELGDSALYFCASSGTGTGYTFGSGTRLTVV.

The chain couples TRBV6-5 to TRBJ2-5, with 7 bases that match TRBD2. The V segment lost 0 bases and the J segment 3 bases; nucleotides outside the gene matches: 7. Germline CDR1 is MNHEY and CDR2 is SVGAGI. The CDR3 sequence is 16 residues long. CDR3 nucleotides: TGTGCCAGCAGTTACTCGGGGGAGGGGAAAGAAGAGACCCAGTACTTC. Translation gives CASSYSGEGKEETQYF.

About this clone: In the same sample, other DNA sequences code for this CDR3. The genes are TRBV7-9 and TRBJ1-2, with D unresolved. The V and J ends lost 4 bases and 4 bases respectively, with 16 bases between them. This CDR3 region has 15 residues. The germline CDR1 and CDR2 sequences are SEHNR and FQNEAQ (reference sequence). Here the CDR3 DNA reads TGTGCCAGCAGCTCCCTGACGCTGTTTACCTATGGCTACACCTTC. Encoded protein: CASSSLTLFTYGYTF.

This clone occurred once. The chain employs TRBV30 and TRBJ2-7; D gene ambiguous. The CDR3 contains 13 residues. Per the germline V gene, CDR1 is GTSNPN and CDR2 is SVGIG (reference sequence). Trimming took off 1 base at V and 7 bases at J, with 14 bases between the two ends. CDR3: CAWSGTLVGEQYF. The CDR3 coding sequence is TGTGCCTGGAGTGGGACCCTAGTGGGGGAGCAGTACTTC.

The V and J genes are TRBV2 and TRBJ2-4; tentatively, D is TRBD1 (5 bases). The length of the CDR3 is 14 residues. V was clipped by 8 bases and J by 3 bases, with 14 bases between them. The V gene's germline CDR1 is SNHLY and CDR2 FYNNEI. CDR3 loop: CASGAPFGKNIQYF. DNA of the CDR3: TGTGCCAGCGGGGCTCCCTTTGGCAAAAACATTCAGTACTTC.

The chain joins TRBV5-1 to TRBJ2-7; weak D call: TRBD2 (6 bases). This CDR3 contains 16 residues. V dropped 0 bases and J dropped 7 bases, with 20 bases sitting between them. CDR1 is SGHRS and CDR2 is YFSETQ in the germline V gene. CDR3 in amino acids: CASSLDGGYTLKEQYF. Written as DNA, the CDR3 is TGCGCCAGCAGCTTGGATGGGGGGTACACTCTAAAAGAGCAGTACTTC.

Points on this clone: The identical CDR3 is also encoded by other nucleotide sequences in the sample. The chain uses TRBV6-5 and TRBJ2-5; a possible D gene is TRBD2 (6 bases). From germline, CDR1 is MNHEY and CDR2 SVGAGI. CDR3 size: 14 residues. Trimming took 6 bases from V and 5 from J, leaving 16 bases between them. The CDR3 DNA reads as TGTGCCAGCAGCCCGGGAGATTCCCAGGAGACCCAGTACTTC. Its translation is CASSPGDSQETQYF.

This clone was found a few times. V gene TRBV30 combines with J gene TRBJ1-1; no definite D call. This CDR3 comprises 14 residues. V dropped 2 bases and J dropped 1 base, with 11 bases sitting between them. Per germline, CDR1 GTSNPN and CDR2 SVGIG (reference sequence). The DNA for the CDR3 is TGTGCCTGGAGTCTACCGGGAGGGAACACTGAAGCTTTCTTT. This gives the protein CAWSLPGGNTEAFF.

This clone showed up just once. V gene TRBV5-4 combines with J gene TRBJ2-1; 8 nucleotides align to TRBD1. After removal of 1 base from V and 0 bases from J, the junction contained 3 bases not matched to a gene. CDR3 size: 16 residues. The germline CDR1 and CDR2 sequences are SGHNT and YYREEE (reference sequence). The CDR3 region is CASSLQGAGSYNEQFF. As DNA, the CDR3 is TGTGCCAGCAGCTTGCAGGGGGCAGGCTCCTACAATGAGCAGTTCTTC.

This clone was observed once. The CDR3 is CASGWTLSYEQYF. The CDR3 DNA reads as TGTGCCAGCGGTTGGACACTATCCTACGAGCAGTACTTC. J is TRBJ2-7 and V is TRBV6-1, with D perhaps TRBD1 (5 bases). CDR3 size: 13 residues. V dropped 8 bases and J dropped 1 base, with 12 bases sitting between them. Germline loops: CDR1 MNHNS, CDR2 SASEGT.